This TCR beta chain was documented in a study of siplizumab effects on memory and regulatory T cells. Data came from immunoSEQ multiplex PCR; TCRdb stores just in-frame clones and leaves some out. The data contain approximately 100,000 clones, 85% to 95% of them singletons. Study findings and constraints: Only a minority of proliferating CD4+ or CD8+ clones had an assignable naive or memory phenotype, with roughly 75-96% lacking one. The mapping of alloreactive clones to unstimulated subsets covered only a minor fraction of them. Treg-derived clones made up an average of roughly 70% of mappable alloreactive CD4+ clones with siplizumab and roughly 29% in controls. Memory T cells appeared less diverse than naive cells, which seemed to contribute substantially to alloresponse.

Note on this clone: The antigen is undetermined.

Trimming took 4 bases from V and 0 from J, leaving 15 bases between them. Germline assignment: CDR1 SGDLS and CDR2 YYNGEE. This CDR3 comprises 16 residues. The specimen was non-Treg CD4+ T cells sorted from blood. This chain uses TRBV9 with TRBJ2-3; a weak D match, TRBD2 (5 bases). The source is a human donor in good health. Here the CDR3 DNA reads TGTGCCAGCAGCTTAGTAGGAGCGGCTAGCACAGATACGCAGTATTTT. This encodes CASSLVGAASTDTQYF.